This entry lists 2 T cell receptor beta chains sequenced from one sample in a study of T cell changes during pregnancy in multiple sclerosis. Repertoires were generated with immunoSEQ multiplex PCR, while TCRdb's copy carries only in-frame clones and drops some. The sample records 80,000 to 100,000 clones, approximately 90% being singletons. Sequences were derived from peripheral blood, sampled in the second trimester of pregnancy. These receptors came from a female donor in good health, enrolled as a control in a pregnancy study.

This clone was observed a single time. The chain carries TRBV7-2 and TRBJ2-5; TRBD2 agrees at 11 bases. CDR3 length: 13 residues. The J segment lost 5 bases and the V segment lost 5 bases, leaving 1 base of the junction unmatched. Germline CDR1 is SGHTA and CDR2 is FQGNSA. The CDR3 is CASSRTSGETQYF. DNA of the CDR3: TGTGCCAGCAGCCGGACTAGCGGGGAGACCCAGTACTTC.

The gene calls are TRBV18 and TRBJ1-4; TRBD1 matches at 8 bases. This CDR3 is 14 amino acids long. The V and J ends lost 3 bases and 5 bases, in that order; junction bases with no gene match: 2. CDR1 is KGHSH and CDR2 is LQKENI in the germline V gene. The DNA for the CDR3 is TGTGCCAGCTCACCCGGACAGGGAAATGAAAAACTGTTTTTT. It codes for CASSPGQGNEKLFF.